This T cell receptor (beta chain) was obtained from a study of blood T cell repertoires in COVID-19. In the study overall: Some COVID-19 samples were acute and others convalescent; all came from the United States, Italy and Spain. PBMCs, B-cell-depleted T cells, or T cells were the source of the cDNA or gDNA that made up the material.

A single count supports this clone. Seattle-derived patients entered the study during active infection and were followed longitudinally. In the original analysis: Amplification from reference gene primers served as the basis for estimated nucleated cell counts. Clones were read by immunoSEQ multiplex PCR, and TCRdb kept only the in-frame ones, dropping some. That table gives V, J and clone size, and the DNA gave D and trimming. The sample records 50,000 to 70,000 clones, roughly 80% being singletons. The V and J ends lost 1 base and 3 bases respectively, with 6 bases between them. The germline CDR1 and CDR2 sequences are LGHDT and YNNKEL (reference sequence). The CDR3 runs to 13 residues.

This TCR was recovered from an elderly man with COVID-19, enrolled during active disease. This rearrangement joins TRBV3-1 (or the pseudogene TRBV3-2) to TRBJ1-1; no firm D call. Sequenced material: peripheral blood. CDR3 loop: CASSQAGYTEAFF. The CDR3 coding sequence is TGTGCCAGCAGCCAAGCAGGATACACTGAAGCTTTCTTT.